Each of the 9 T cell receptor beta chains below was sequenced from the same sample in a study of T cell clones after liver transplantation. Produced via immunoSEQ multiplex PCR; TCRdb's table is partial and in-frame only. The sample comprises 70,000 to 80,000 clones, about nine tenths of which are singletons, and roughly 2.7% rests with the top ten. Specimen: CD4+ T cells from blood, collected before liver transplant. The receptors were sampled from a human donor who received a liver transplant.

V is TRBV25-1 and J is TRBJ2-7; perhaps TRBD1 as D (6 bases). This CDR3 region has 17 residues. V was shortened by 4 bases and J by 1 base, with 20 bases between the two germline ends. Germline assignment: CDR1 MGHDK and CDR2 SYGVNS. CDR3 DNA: TGTGCCAGCAGTGGGAGAAACCGGACAGAACTATCCTACGAGCAGTACTTC. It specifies CASSGRNRTELSYEQYF.

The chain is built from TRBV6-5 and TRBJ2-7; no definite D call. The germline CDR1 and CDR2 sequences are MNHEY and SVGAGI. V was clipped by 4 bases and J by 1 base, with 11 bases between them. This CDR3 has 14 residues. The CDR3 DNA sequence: TGTGCCAGCAGTTCTAGGAGAAGTTCCTACGAGCAGTACTTC. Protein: CASSSRRSSYEQYF.

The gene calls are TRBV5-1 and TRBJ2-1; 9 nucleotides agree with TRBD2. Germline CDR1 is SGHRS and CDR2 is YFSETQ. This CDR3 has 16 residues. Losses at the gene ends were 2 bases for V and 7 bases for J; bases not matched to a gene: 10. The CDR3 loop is CASSFQAGSGGNEQFF. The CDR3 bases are TGCGCCAGCAGCTTCCAGGCGGGTAGCGGGGGAAATGAGCAGTTCTTC. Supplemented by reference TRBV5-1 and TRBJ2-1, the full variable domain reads KAGVTQTPRYLIKTRGQQVTLSCSPISGHRSVSWYQQTPGQGLQFLFEYFSETQRNKGNFPGRFSGRQFSNSRSEMNVSTLELGDSALYLCASSFQAGSGGNEQFFGPGTRLTVL.

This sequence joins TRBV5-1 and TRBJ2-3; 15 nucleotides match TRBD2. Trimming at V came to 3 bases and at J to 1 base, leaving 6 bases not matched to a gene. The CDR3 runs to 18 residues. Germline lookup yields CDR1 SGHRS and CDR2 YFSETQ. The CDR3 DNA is TGCGCCAGCAGCTCCATGGGACTAGCGGGAGGAGGCACAGATACGCAGTATTTT. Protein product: CASSSMGLAGGGTDTQYF.

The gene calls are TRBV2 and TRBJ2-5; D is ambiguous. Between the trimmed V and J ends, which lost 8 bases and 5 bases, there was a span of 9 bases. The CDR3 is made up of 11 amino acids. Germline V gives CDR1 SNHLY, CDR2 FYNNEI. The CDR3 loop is CASGNWETQYF. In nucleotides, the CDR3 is TGTGCCAGCGGGAATTGGGAGACCCAGTACTTC.

The CDR3 loop reads CATSPRNNEQFF. DNA of the CDR3: TGTGCCACCTCCCCCCGGAACAATGAGCAGTTCTTC. V gene TRBV6-1 combines with J gene TRBJ2-1; D gene uncertain. CDR1 MNHNS and CDR2 SASEGT come from the germline V gene. Trimming left V 10 bases short and J 5 bases short, with 12 bases between. The length of the CDR3 is 12 residues.

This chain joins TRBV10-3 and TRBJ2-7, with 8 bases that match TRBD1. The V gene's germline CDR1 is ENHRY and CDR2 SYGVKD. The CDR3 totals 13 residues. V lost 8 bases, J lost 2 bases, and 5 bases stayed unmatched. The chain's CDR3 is CAIRTGPPYEQYF. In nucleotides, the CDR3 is TGTGCCATCCGGACAGGGCCTCCCTACGAGCAGTACTTC.

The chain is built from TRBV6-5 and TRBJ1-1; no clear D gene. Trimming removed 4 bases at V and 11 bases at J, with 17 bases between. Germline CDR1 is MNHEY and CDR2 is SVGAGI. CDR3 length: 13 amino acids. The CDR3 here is CASSSVDHVEAFF. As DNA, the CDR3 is TGTGCCAGCAGTTCCGTAGACCACGTCGAGGCTTTCTTT.

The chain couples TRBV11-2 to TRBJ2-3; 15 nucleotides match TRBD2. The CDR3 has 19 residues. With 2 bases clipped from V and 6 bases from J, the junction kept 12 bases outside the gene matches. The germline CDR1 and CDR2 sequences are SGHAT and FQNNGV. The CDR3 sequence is CASSLRPPGLAGGDDTQYF. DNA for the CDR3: TGTGCCAGCAGCTTACGCCCTCCGGGACTAGCGGGAGGTGACGATACGCAGTATTTT.